This TCR beta chain was retrieved from a study of blood T cell repertoires in COVID-19. The V and J ends lost 4 bases and 0 bases respectively, with 7 bases between them. The CDR3 sequence is 14 residues long. CDR1 and CDR2 from the germline V gene are SGHTA and FQGNSA. Some clones are missing from TCRdb's copy, which holds only in-frame ones; the method was immunoSEQ multiplex PCR. Of almost 400,000 clones listed, approximately 90% are singletons. Material: PBMCs or T cells enriched from blood (not recorded which). This rearrangement joins TRBV7-2 to TRBJ1-5; no reliable D call. The TCR originated in a woman in her twenties or thirties with acute COVID-19. CDR3 in amino acids: CASSWQNSNQPQHF. The CDR3 DNA sequence: TGTGCCAGCAGCTGGCAGAATAGCAATCAGCCCCAGCATTTT.